This T cell receptor beta chain came from a study of OX40 agonist ivuxolimab in advanced cancers. Peripheral blood came from all dose cohorts at three timepoints. Generated by immunoSEQ multiplex PCR, the TCRdb table keeps only in-frame clones and is missing some. The sample holds around 94,000 clones; approximately 90% are singletons and the top ten take 0.81%. The material sequenced was CD4+ or CD8+ T cells sorted from blood, taken in a trial of the OX40 agonist ivuxolimab. The sequence was collected from an adult with an advanced solid tumor such as melanoma, head and neck, liver or kidney cancer.

In DNA form, the CDR3 reads TGTGCCAGCAGCGTTGGCGGGCCCTACAATGAGCAGTTCTTC. Its translation: CASSVGGPYNEQFF. The V call is TRBV9, the J call TRBJ2-1, with D possibly TRBD2 on 5 matching bases. The length of the CDR3 is 14 residues. Germline V gene lookup returns CDR1 SGDLS and CDR2 YYNGEE. V was trimmed by 2 bases and J by 2 bases, leaving 8 bases between them.